This T cell receptor (beta chain) was recorded in a study of identical twins. Notes on the study in general: Alpha sequences that were out-of-frame and twin-shared showed an excess of low generation probability.

Healthy Caucasians provided all donations. There are 13 residues in the CDR3. With 4 bases clipped from V and 3 bases from J, the junction kept 1 base outside the gene matches. TCRdb reanalysed the 5' RACE reads using MiXCR and keeps one entry per CDR3 protein. Of about 330,000 distinct CDR3 sequences detected, about 12% appear once; the ten largest clones hold more than 6%. Of note for this clonotype: Its target is unknown. One base away lies a much larger clone, so this may be a sequencing read error.

This sample also appeared in a second study, on yellow fever vaccine responses in identical twins.

V and J are TRBV12-3 or TRBV12-4 and TRBJ2-7, with TRBD1 matching 9 bases. The specimen was CD8+ T cells sorted from blood. The receptor was isolated from a woman under 30 in good health. CDR3 amino acids: CASSWGQGYEQYF. The DNA for the CDR3 is TGTGCCAGCAGTTGGGGACAGGGCTACGAGCAGTACTTC.